The present T cell receptor (beta chain) was sequenced within a study of blood T cell repertoires in COVID-19. This clone was recorded a few times. Method: immunoSEQ multiplex PCR; TCRdb's copy keeps in-frame clones and lacks some. The sample lists approximately 300,000 clones, almost 90% occurring once. The CDR3 consists of 15 residues. After removal of 1 base from V and 3 bases from J, the junction contained 3 bases not matched to a gene. Germline CDR1 reads SGHAT; CDR2 reads FQNNGV. Specimen: peripheral blood. The rearrangement uses TRBV11-2 and TRBJ2-1; 7 bases line up with TRBD2. The sequence came from a woman in her twenties or thirties with COVID-19, enrolled during active disease. The CDR3 region has the DNA TGTGCCAGCAGCTTAGCGGGAGGTATCTACAATGAGCAGTTCTTC. Its protein product is CASSLAGGIYNEQFF.